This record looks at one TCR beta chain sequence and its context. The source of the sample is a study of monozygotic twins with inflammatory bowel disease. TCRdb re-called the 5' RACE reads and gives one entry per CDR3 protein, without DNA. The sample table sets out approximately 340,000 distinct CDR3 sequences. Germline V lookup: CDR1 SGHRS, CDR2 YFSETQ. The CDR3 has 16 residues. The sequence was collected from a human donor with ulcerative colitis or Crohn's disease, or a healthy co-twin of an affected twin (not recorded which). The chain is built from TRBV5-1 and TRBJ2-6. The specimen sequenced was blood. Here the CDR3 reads CASSSAFVGGANVLTF.